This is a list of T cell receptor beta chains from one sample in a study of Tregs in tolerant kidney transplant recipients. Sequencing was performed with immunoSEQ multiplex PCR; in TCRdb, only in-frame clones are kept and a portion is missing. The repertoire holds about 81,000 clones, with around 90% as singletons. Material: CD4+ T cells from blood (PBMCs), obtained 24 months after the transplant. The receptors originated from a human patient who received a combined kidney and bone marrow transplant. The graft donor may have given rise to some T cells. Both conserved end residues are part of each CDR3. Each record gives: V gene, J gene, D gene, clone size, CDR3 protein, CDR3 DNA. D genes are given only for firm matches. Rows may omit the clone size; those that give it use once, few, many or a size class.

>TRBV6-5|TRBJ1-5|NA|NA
CASSYSWSGQPQHF
TGTGCCAGCAGTTACTCCTGGTCGGGTCAGCCCCAGCATTTT
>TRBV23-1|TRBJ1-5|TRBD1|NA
CASSQSRTGGGEPQHF
TGCGCCAGCAGTCAATCGCGGACAGGGGGCGGAGAGCCCCAGCATTTT
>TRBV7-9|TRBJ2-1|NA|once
CASSLGSGNEQFF
TGTGCCAGCAGCCTAGGCTCCGGGAATGAGCAGTTCTTC
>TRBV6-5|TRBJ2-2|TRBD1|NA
CASSWGQGGTGELFF
TGTGCCAGCAGCTGGGGACAGGGGGGGACCGGGGAGCTGTTTTTT
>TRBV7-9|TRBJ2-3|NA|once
CASSPSTRNTDTQYF
TGTGCCAGCAGCCCCTCAACTCGTAACACAGATACGCAGTATTTT
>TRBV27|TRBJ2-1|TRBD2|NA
CASSSPLAGGIYNEQFF
TGTGCCAGCAGCTCCCCCCTAGCGGGGGGTATTTACAATGAGCAGTTCTTC
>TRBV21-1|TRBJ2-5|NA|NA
CASSKACGRSQETQYF
TGTGCCAGCAGCAAAGCTTGCGGGAGGTCCCAAGAGACCCAGTACTTC
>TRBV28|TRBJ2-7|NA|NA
CASSLFAGPSYEQYF
TGTGCCAGCAGTTTATTTGCAGGGCCCTCCTACGAGCAGTACTTC
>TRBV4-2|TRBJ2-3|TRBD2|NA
CASSQVIAGGPNTQYF
TGTGCCAGCAGCCAAGTGATAGCGGGGGGACCGAATACGCAGTATTTT
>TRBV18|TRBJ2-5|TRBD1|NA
CASSPRTGQVETQYF
TGTGCCAGCTCACCCCGGACAGGGCAAGTGGAGACCCAGTACTTC
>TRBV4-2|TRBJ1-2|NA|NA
CASSYAGGAGVGYTF
TGTGCCAGCAGCTACGCGGGGGGGGCCGGCGTTGGCTACACCTTC
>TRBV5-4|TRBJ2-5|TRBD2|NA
CASSLALAGGQETQYF
TGTGCCAGCAGCTTGGCTCTAGCGGGGGGTCAAGAGACCCAGTACTTC
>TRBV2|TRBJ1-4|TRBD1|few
CASSRDGQGDEKLFF
TGTGCCAGCTCTCGTGACGGACAGGGGGATGAAAAACTGTTTTTT
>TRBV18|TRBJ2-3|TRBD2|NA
CASSPPGGKDTQYF
TGTGCCAGCTCACCACCGGGGGGGAAAGATACGCAGTATTTT
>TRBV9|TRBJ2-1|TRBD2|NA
CASSVPGLAGYEQFF
TGTGCCAGCAGCGTACCGGGACTAGCGGGATATGAGCAGTTCTTC
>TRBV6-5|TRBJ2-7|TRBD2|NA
CASSTAGTSGIAYF
TGTGCCAGCAGTACCGCCGGGACTAGCGGGATCGCTTACTTC
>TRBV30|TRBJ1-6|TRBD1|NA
CACGQDQNSPLHF
TGTGCCTGCGGACAGGATCAAAATTCACCCCTCCACTTT
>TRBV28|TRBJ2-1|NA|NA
CASSLGATGNEQFF
TGTGCCAGCAGTTTGGGGGCGACAGGCAATGAGCAGTTCTTC
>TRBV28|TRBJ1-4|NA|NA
CASSLQGRDEKLFF
TGTGCCAGCAGTTTACAGGGCAGAGATGAAAAACTGTTTTTT
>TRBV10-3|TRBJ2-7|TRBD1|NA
CAIAAGQRTGAEQYF
TGTGCCATCGCGGCCGGACAAAGGACAGGGGCCGAGCAGTACTTC
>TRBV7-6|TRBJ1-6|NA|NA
CASSREDGYNSPLHF
TGTGCCAGCAGCAGGGAGGACGGCTATAATTCACCCCTCCACTTT
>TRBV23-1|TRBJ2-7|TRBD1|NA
CASTRTGKRYEQYF
TGCGCCAGCACTCGGACAGGGAAACGCTACGAGCAGTACTTC
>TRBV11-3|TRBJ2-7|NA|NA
CASSLVSASSSYF
TGTGCCAGCAGCTTAGTGTCGGCTAGCTCATCGTACTTC
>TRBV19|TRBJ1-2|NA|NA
CASSLYRDYGYTF
TGTGCCAGTAGCTTGTACCGGGACTATGGCTACACCTTC
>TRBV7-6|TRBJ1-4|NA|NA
CASSLRVLKKLFF
TGTGCCAGCAGCTTAAGAGTACTAAAAAAACTGTTTTTT
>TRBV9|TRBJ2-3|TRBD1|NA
CASSVAFSGTGMIDTQYF
TGTGCCAGCAGCGTAGCATTCTCCGGGACAGGGATGATAGATACGCAGTATTTT
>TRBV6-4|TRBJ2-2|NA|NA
CASSDEAGIGELFF
TGTGCCAGCAGTGACGAGGCAGGGATCGGGGAGCTGTTTTTT
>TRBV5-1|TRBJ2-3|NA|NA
CASSSGQYTDTQYF
TGCGCCAGCAGCTCCGGACAGTACACAGATACGCAGTATTTT
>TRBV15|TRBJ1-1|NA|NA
CATSSTTVDTEAFF
TGTGCCACCAGCTCAACGACAGTCGACACTGAAGCTTTCTTT
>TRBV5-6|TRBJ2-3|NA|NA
CASSLVQGWGTDTQYF
TGTGCCAGCAGCTTGGTCCAGGGCTGGGGTACAGATACGCAGTATTTT
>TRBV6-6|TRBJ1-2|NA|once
CASSYSSEYYGYTF
TGTGCCAGCAGTTACTCAAGCGAATACTATGGCTACACCTTC
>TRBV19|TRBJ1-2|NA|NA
CASSIATRARDSYGYTF
TGTGCCAGTAGTATCGCCACCAGAGCCAGGGACTCCTATGGCTACACCTTC
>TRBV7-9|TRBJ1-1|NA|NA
CASSFWGDTEAFF
TGTGCCAGCAGCTTCTGGGGGGACACTGAAGCTTTCTTT
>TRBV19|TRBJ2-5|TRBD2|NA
CASSTGLAGETQYF
TGTGCCAGTAGCACGGGACTAGCGGGGGAGACCCAGTACTTC
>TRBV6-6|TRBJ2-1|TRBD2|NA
CATLKGLDSYNEQFF
TGTGCCACATTAAAGGGACTAGACTCCTACAATGAGCAGTTCTTC
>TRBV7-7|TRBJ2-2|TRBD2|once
CASSPTGGTTGELFF
TGTGCCAGCAGCCCCACGGGGGGGACCACCGGGGAGCTGTTTTTT
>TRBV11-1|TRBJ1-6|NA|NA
CASTHFGSPLHF
TGTGCCAGCACCCACTTCGGGTCACCCCTCCACTTT
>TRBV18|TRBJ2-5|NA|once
CASLIGGLGTQYF
TGTGCCAGCTTGATTGGGGGCCTGGGGACCCAGTACTTC
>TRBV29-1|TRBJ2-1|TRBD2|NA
CSVVSGGAGEQFF
TGCAGCGTTGTCAGCGGGGGGGCCGGCGAGCAGTTCTTC
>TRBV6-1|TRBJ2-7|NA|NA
CASSEFPGYYEQYF
TGTGCCAGCAGTGAATTTCCAGGGTACTACGAGCAGTACTTC
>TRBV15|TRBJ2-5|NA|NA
CATSRDRLETQYF
TGTGCCACCAGCAGAGACAGGTTGGAGACCCAGTACTTC
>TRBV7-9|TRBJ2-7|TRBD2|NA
CASSQLPGGKYEQYF
TGTGCCAGCAGCCAACTACCCGGGGGGAAATACGAGCAGTACTTC
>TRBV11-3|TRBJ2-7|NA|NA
CASSPRRGEQYF
TGTGCCAGCAGCCCTCGTCGGGGCGAGCAGTACTTC
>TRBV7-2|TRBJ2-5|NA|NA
CASSTHGGLGTQYF
TGTGCCAGCAGCACCCACGGGGGGCTCGGGACCCAGTACTTC
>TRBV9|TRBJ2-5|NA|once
CASSVGLVQETQYF
TGTGCCAGCAGTGTCGGACTGGTTCAAGAGACCCAGTACTTC
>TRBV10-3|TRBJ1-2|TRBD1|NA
CAISEQGDLGGYTF
TGTGCCATCAGTGAGCAGGGGGACCTGGGCGGCTACACCTTC
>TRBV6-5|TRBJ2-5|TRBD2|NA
CASSPGLAETQYF
TGTGCCAGCAGCCCCGGACTAGCAGAGACCCAGTACTTC
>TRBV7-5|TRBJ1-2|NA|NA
CVRSLSNGTGAQGRGYTF
TGTGTCAGAAGCTTAAGCAATGGGACAGGGGCTCAGGGCAGGGGCTACACCTTC
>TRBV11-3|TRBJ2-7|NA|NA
CASSRDTSYEQYF
TGTGCCAGCAGCCGGGACACCTCCTACGAGCAGTACTTC
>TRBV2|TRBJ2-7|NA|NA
CASSLSYEQYF
TGTGCCAGCAGTTTATCCTACGAGCAGTACTTC